This TCR beta chain was sequenced during a study of T cell responses to AZD1222 COVID-19 vaccine. Concerning this clone: The target antigen is unknown.

Study-wide results and caveats: Donors were largely white British and mainly female; clonal diversity was possibly underestimated.

Per the germline V gene, CDR1 is MNHEY and CDR2 is SMNVEV (reference sequence). Trimming removed 4 bases at V and 4 bases at J, with 10 bases between. The CDR3 totals 13 residues. The method was immunoSEQ multiplex PCR; TCRdb's version includes in-frame clones alone and lacks a portion of them. The sample records 100,000 to 150,000 clones, approximately 90% being singletons. The chain uses TRBV27 and TRBJ1-1; D ambiguous. The starting material was peripheral blood, obtained 28 days after the second AZD1222 dose. This TCR was recovered from an adult who received the AZD1222 COVID-19 vaccine. CDR3 region: CASSSKDITEAFF. The CDR3 DNA reads as TGTGCCAGCAGTTCTAAAGACATCACTGAAGCTTTCTTT.